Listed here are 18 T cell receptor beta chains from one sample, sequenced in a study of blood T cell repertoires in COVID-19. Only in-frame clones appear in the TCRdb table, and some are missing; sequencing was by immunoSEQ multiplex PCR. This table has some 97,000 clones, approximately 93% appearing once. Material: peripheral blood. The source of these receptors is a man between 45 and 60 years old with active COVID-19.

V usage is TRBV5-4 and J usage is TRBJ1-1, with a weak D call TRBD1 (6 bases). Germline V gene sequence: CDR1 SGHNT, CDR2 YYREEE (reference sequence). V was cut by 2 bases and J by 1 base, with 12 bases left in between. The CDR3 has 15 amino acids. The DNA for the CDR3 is TGTGCCAGCAGCTTTGTCCAGGGGAGGAACACTGAAGCTTTCTTT. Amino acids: CASSFVQGRNTEAFF.

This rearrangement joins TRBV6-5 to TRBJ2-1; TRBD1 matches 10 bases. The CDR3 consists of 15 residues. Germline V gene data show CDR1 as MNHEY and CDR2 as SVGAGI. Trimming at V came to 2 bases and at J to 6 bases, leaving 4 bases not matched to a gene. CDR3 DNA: TGTGCCAGCAGTTACGACAGGGGGCACTCCAATGAGCAGTTCTTC. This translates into CASSYDRGHSNEQFF.

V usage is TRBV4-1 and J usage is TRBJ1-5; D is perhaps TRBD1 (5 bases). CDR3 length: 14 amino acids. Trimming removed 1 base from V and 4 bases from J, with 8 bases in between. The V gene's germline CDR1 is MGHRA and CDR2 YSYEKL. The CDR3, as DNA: TGCGCCAGCAGCCAAGTTGGGGGGAATCAGCCCCAGCATTTT. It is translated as CASSQVGGNQPQHF.

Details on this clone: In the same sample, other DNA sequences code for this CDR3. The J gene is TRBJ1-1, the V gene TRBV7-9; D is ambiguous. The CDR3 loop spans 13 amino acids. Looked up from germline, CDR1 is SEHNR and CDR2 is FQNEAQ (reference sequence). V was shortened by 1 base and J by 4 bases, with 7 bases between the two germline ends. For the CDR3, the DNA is TGTGCCAGCAGCTTAGGTGGTAGCACTGAAGCTTTCTTT. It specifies CASSLGGSTEAFF.

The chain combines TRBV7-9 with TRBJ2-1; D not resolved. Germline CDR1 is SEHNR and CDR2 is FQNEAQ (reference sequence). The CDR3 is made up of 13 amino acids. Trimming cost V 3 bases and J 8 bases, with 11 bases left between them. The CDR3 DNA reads TGTGCCAGCAGCTTTGCCACTATCGATGAGCAGTTCTTC. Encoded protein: CASSFATIDEQFF.

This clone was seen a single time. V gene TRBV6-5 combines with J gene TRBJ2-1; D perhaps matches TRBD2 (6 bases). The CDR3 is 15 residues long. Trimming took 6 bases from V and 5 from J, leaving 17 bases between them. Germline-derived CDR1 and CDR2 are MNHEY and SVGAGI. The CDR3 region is CASRRGAQRDNEQFF. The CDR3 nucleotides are TGTGCCAGCAGGCGGGGCGCTCAAAGGGACAATGAGCAGTTCTTC.

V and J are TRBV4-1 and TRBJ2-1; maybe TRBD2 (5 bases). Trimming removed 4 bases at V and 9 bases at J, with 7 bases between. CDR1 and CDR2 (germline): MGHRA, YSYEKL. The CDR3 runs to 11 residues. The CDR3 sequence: CASSPGSEQFF. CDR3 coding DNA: TGCGCCAGCAGCCCGGGGAGTGAGCAGTTCTTC.

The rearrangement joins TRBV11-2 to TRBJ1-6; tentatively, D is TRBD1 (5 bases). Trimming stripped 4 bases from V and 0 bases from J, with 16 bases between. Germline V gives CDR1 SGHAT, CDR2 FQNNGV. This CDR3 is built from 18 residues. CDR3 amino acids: CASSSTFGASSYNSPLHF. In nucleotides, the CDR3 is TGTGCCAGCAGCTCCACCTTTGGGGCAAGCTCCTATAATTCACCCCTCCACTTT.

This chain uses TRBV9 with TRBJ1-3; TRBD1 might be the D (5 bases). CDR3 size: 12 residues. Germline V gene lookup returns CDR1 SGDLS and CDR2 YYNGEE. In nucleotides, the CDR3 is TGTGCTACTGGCGGGGACGGAAACACCATATATTTT. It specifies CATGGDGNTIYF.

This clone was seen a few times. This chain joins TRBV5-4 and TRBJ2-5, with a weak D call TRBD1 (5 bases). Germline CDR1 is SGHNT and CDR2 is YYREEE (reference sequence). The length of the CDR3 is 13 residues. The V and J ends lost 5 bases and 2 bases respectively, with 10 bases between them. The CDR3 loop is CASSPDRQETQYF. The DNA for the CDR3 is TGTGCCAGCAGTCCAGACAGACAAGAGACCCAGTACTTC.

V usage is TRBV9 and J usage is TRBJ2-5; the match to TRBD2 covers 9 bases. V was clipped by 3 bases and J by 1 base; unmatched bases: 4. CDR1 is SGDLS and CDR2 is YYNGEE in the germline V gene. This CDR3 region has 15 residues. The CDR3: CASSGAGGVQETQYF. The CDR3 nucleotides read TGTGCCAGCAGCGGGGCGGGGGGGGTCCAAGAGACCCAGTACTTC. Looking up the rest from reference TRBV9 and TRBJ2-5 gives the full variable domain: DSGVTQTPKHLITATGQRVTLRCSPRSGDLSVYWYQQSLDQGLQFLIQYYNGEERAKGNILERFSAQQFPDLHSELNLSSLELGDSALYFCASSGAGGVQETQYFGPGTRLLVL.

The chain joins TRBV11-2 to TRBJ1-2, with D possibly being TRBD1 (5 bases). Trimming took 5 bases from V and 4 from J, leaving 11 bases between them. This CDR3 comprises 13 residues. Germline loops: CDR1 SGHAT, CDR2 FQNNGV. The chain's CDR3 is CASSLGESYGYTF. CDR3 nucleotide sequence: TGTGCCAGCAGCCTAGGGGAGTCCTATGGCTACACCTTC.

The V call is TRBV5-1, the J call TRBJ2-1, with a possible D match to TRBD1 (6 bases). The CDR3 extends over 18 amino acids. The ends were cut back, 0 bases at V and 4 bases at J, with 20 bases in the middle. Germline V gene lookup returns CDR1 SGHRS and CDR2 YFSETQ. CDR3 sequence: CASSLAQGLGLFYNEQFF. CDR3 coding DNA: TGCGCCAGCAGCTTGGCCCAGGGGTTAGGTCTATTTTACAATGAGCAGTTCTTC. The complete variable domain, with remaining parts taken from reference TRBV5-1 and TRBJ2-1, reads KAGVTQTPRYLIKTRGQQVTLSCSPISGHRSVSWYQQTPGQGLQFLFEYFSETQRNKGNFPGRFSGRQFSNSRSEMNVSTLELGDSALYLCASSLAQGLGLFYNEQFFGPGTRLTVL.

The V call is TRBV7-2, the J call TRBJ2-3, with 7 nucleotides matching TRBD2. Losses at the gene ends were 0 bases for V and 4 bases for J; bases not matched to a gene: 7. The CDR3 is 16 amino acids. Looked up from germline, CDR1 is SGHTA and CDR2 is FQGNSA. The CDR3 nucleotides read TGTGCCAGCAGCTTAGCGGGAGGGCCTAGCGCAGATACGCAGTATTTT. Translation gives CASSLAGGPSADTQYF.

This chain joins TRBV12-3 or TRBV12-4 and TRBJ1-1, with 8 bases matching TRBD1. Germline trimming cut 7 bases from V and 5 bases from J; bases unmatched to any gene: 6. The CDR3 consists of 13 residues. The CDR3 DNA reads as TGTGCCAGCAATTTCAGGGGGCGAACTGAAGCTTTCTTT. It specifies CASNFRGRTEAFF.

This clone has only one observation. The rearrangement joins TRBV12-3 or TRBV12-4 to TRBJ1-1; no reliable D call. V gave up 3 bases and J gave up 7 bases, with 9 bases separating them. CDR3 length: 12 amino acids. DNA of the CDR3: TGTGCCAGCAGTTTCTTCCCAGGTGAAGCTTTCTTT. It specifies CASSFFPGEAFF.

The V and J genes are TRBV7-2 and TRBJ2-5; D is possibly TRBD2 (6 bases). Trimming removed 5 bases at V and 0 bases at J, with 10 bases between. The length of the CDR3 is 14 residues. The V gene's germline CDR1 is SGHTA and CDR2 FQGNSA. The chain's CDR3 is CASSPAGHQETQYF. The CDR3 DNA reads TGTGCCAGCAGCCCCGCGGGGCACCAAGAGACCCAGTACTTC.

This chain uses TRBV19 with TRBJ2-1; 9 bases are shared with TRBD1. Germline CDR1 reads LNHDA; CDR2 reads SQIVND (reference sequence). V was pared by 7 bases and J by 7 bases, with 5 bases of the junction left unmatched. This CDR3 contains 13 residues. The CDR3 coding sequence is TGTGCCAGTACGGGACAGGGATTGAATGAGCAGTTCTTC. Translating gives CASTGQGLNEQFF.